The TCR beta chain under discussion was sequenced for a study of T-cell memory formation after mild COVID-19. Trimming shortened V by 1 base and J by 8 bases, and 12 bases separated the two germline ends. The V gene's germline CDR1 is MGHRA and CDR2 YSYEKL. The CDR3 sequence is 15 residues long. From 5'RACE with constant-segment primers came TCR alpha and TCR beta cDNA libraries that carried sample barcodes and UMIs. TCRdb re-derived calls from the 5' RACE reads in MiXCR, one entry per CDR3 protein. The table has about 500,000 distinct CDR3 sequences, roughly 20% seen once. This clonotype was counted many times.

This clonotype was sampled from an adult woman who had mild COVID-19 (a few samples of this study predate the infection). Cell type and time point are not known. The sequenced sample consisted of PBMCs or a T cell subset sorted from them (not recorded which). This chain joins TRBV4-1 and TRBJ1-6, with D possibly matching TRBD1 (5 bases). For the CDR3, the DNA is TGCGCCAGCAGCCAAGTTACAGGTGTCCATTCACCCCTCCACTTT. This gives the protein CASSQVTGVHSPLHF.